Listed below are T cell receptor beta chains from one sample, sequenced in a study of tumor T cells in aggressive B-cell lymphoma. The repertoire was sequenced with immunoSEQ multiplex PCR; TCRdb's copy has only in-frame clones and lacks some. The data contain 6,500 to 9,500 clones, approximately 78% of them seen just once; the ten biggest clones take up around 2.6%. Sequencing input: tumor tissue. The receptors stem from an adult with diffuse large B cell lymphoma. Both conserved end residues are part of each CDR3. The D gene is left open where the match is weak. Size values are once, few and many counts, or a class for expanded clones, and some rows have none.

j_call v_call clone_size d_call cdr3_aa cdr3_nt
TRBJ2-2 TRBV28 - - CASSSEEAGTGELFF TGTGCCAGCTCCAGCGAGGAGGCAGGCACCGGGGAGCTGTTTTTT
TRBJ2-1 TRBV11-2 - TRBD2 CASSPFPRSRGVNNEQFF TGTGCCAGCAGCCCCTTCCCCCGAAGCCGGGGGGTTAACAATGAGCAGTTCTTC
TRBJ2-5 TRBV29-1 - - CSVVKETQYF TGCAGCGTTGTCAAAGAGACCCAGTACTTC
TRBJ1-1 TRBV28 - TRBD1 CASSSDRGPSRQEAFF TGTGCCAGCAGCTCCGACAGGGGCCCCTCGCGTCAAGAAGCTTTCTTT
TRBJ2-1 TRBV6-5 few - CASTGPDSSYNEQFF TGTGCCAGCACCGGCCCGGACAGCTCCTACAATGAGCAGTTCTTC
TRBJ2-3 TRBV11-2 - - CASSFADTQYF TGTGCCAGCAGCTTTGCGGATACGCAGTATTTT
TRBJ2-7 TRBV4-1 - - CASSPLAGASYEQYF TGCGCCAGCAGCCCCTTGGCAGGGGCCTCCTACGAGCAGTACTTC
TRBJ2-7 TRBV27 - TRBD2 CASSYGPSGYEQYF TGTGCTAGCAGCTACGGGCCTAGCGGCTACGAGCAGTACTTC
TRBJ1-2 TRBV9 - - CASSVRENYGYTF TGTGCCAGCAGCGTAAGGGAGAACTATGGCTACACCTTC
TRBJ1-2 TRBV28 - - CASSPWDSLDGYTF TGTGCCAGCAGTCCCTGGGACTCCCTGGATGGCTACACCTTC
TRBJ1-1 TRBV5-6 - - CASSLGQGSEAFF TGTGCCAGCAGCTTGGGCCAGGGGTCTGAAGCTTTCTTT
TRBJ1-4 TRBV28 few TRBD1 CASRSDRDREKLFF TGTGCCAGCAGAAGCGACAGGGATCGGGAAAAACTGTTTTTT
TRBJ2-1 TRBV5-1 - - CASSLAIMAGGNEQFF TGCGCCAGCAGCTTGGCTATAATGGCAGGGGGGAATGAGCAGTTCTTC
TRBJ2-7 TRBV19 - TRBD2 CASSSVAGRYEQYF TGTGCCAGTAGTAGCGTAGCGGGTCGCTACGAGCAGTACTTC
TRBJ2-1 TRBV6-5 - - CASSYEDPRGQFF TGTGCCAGCAGTTATGAAGACCCCCGAGGGCAGTTCTTC
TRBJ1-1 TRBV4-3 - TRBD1 CASSQDRGQGNTEAFF TGCGCCAGCAGCCAAGATCGGGGACAGGGGAACACTGAAGCTTTCTTT
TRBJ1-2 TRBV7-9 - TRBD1 CASSPGQGYGYTF TGTGCCAGCAGTCCCGGACAGGGCTATGGCTACACCTTC
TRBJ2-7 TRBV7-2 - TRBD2 CASNLAGVNEQYF TGTGCCAGCAACCTAGCGGGAGTAAACGAGCAGTACTTC
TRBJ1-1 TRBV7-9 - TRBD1 CASSKGQVVEAFF TGTGCCAGCAGCAAGGGACAGGTTGTTGAAGCTTTCTTT
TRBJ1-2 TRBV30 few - CAWDPLHFQGGYTF TGTGCCTGGGATCCTTTACACTTCCAGGGCGGCTACACCTTC
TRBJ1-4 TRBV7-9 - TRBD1 CASSSGQRRLFF TGTGCCAGCAGCTCGGGACAGAGGCGACTGTTTTTT
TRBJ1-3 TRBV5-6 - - CASSLAEGLSGNTIYF TGTGCCAGCAGCTTGGCCGAGGGTCTCTCTGGAAACACCATATATTTT
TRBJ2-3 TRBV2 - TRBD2 CASSEPSGGEMDTQYF TGTGCCAGCAGTGAACCTAGCGGGGGGGAAATGGATACGCAGTATTTT
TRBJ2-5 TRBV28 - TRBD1 CASSFWTGGGGTQYF TGTGCCAGCAGTTTCTGGACAGGGGGCGGGGGGACCCAGTACTTC
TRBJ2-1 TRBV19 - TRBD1 CATRDRGTLNEQFF TGTGCCACGCGGGACAGGGGTACCCTCAATGAGCAGTTCTTC
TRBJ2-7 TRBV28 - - CASSPMGGPYEQYF TGTGCCAGCAGTCCAATGGGGGGACCCTACGAGCAGTACTTC
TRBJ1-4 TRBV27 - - CASSPRRATNEKLFF TGTGCCAGCAGTCCCAGAAGAGCGACTAATGAAAAACTGTTTTTT
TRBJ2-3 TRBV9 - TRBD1 CASSLRDRDTDTQYF TGTGCCAGCAGCCTTCGGGACAGGGACACAGATACGCAGTATTTT